Presented here are 2 T cell receptor beta chains from one specimen sequenced in a study of T cell changes during pregnancy in multiple sclerosis. The method was immunoSEQ multiplex PCR; TCRdb's version includes in-frame clones alone and lacks a portion of them. The sample yields tens of thousands of clones, about nine tenths seen once. Here the sequenced sample was CD8+ T cells from peripheral blood mononuclear cells, taken in the first trimester of pregnancy. These receptors originate from a female donor with multiple sclerosis, enrolled in a pregnancy study.

The chain combines TRBV19 with TRBJ2-2, with 8 nucleotides matching TRBD1. V shed 6 bases, J shed 7 bases, and the junction held 4 bases outside the gene matches. Germline CDR1 and CDR2: LNHDA and SQIVND (reference sequence). The CDR3 loop spans 13 amino acids. DNA for the CDR3: TGTGCCAGTAGGACAGGGGTTGGCGGGGAGCTGTTTTTT. It encodes CASRTGVGGELFF. The entire variable domain, with the rest obtained from reference TRBV19 and TRBJ2-2, is as follows: DGGITQSPKYLFRKEGQNVTLSCEQNLNHDAMYWYRQDPGQGLRLIYYSQIVNDFQKGDIAEGYSVSREKKESFPLTVTSAQKNPTAFYLCASRTGVGGELFFGEGSRLTVL.

The J gene is TRBJ2-2, the V gene TRBV29-1; 9 bases are shared with TRBD2. V was pared by 6 bases and J by 11 bases, with 7 bases of the junction left unmatched. The CDR3 has 12 residues. Germline V gene sequence: CDR1 SQVTM, CDR2 ANQGSEA. The CDR3 region is CSVVGAGGELFF. CDR3 DNA: TGCAGCGTGGTGGGAGCGGGAGGAGAGCTGTTTTTT.